This record looks at one T cell receptor (beta chain) sequence and its context. Its antigen remains unidentified. Amplification used 60 V beta primers and 13 J beta primers. Libraries were prepared by immunoSEQ multiplex PCR; TCRdb keeps only in-frame clonotypes and omits some of them. The data contain approximately 93,000 clones, 85% of them singletons. Time point reported: after dendritic cell vaccination, including at tumor progression/relapse. No glioblastoma patient carried an isocitrate dehydrogenase mutation. These data belong to a study of glioma-infiltrating T cells after dendritic cell vaccination. Background on the study: Patients had newly diagnosed or recurrent glioblastoma and received dendritic cell vaccines.

Study-wide results and caveats: Higher pretreatment TIL content predicted longer progression-free time and survival.

Germline V gene data show CDR1 as SGHTA and CDR2 as FQGNSA. The length of the CDR3 is 14 residues. V was pared by 5 bases and J by 5 bases, with 13 bases between. The gene calls are TRBV7-2 and TRBJ2-1, with D unresolved. This receptor was taken from a human donor with glioblastoma. The sequencing here drew on blood, taken after dendritic cell vaccination. The CDR3 bases are TGTGCCAGCAGCCTAAAGTGGGCCAACAATGAGCAGTTCTTC. Protein product: CASSLKWANNEQFF.